This is a list of T cell receptor beta chains from one sample in a study of T cell responses to AZD1222 COVID-19 vaccine. The repertoire was sequenced with immunoSEQ multiplex PCR; TCRdb's copy has only in-frame clones and lacks some. The sample has roughly 180,000 clones, around 94% seen once. The specimen was peripheral blood, collected 28 days after the second AZD1222 dose. These receptors all stem from an adult who received the AZD1222 COVID-19 vaccine. Each CDR3 is given with its conserved first and last residue. The D gene is left open where the match is weak. The size entry is marked missing in some rows and otherwise reads once, few, many or a size class.

D gene,J gene,clone size,V gene,CDR3 DNA,CDR3 protein
TRBD1,TRBJ2-6,-,TRBV25-1,TGTGCCAGCAGCCCGGGACAGGGGGCGTCTGGGGCCAACGTCCTGACTTTC,CASSPGQGASGANVLTF
-,TRBJ1-5,-,TRBV6-2/TRBV6-3,TGTGCCAGCAGTCGTCGTCAGGGCCAGCCCCAGCATTTT,CASSRRQGQPQHF
-,TRBJ1-1,-,TRBV2,TGTGCAACCCAGGGGTTGAACACTGAAGCTTTCTTT,CATQGLNTEAFF
-,TRBJ2-2,-,TRBV2,TGTGCCAGCAGTGAAGCTAGTTTCGCCGGGGAGCTGTTTTTT,CASSEASFAGELFF
-,TRBJ1-4,-,TRBV3-1/TRBV3-2,TGTGCCAGCAGCCAGGGAGGGGGGAATGAAAAACTGTTTTTT,CASSQGGGNEKLFF
-,TRBJ1-4,-,TRBV6-6,TGTGCCAGCAGTTCTAAATATGAGGGGCGGGAAAAACTGTTTTTT,CASSSKYEGREKLFF
-,TRBJ1-6,-,TRBV5-1,TGCGCCAGCACGGTAGTCGGAGGGCACTCACCCCTCCACTTT,CASTVVGGHSPLHF
-,TRBJ1-1,-,TRBV25-1,TGTGCCAGCAGTGATTGGACGGGGGGCACTGAAGCTTTCTTT,CASSDWTGGTEAFF
-,TRBJ1-1,-,TRBV9,TGTGCCAGCAGCCAGTCAGGGGCCAGGTACACTGAAGCTTTCTTT,CASSQSGARYTEAFF
TRBD1,TRBJ2-5,-,TRBV27,TGTGCCAGCAAGATCCGACAGGGGGCTGGGGAGACCCAGTACTTC,CASKIRQGAGETQYF
-,TRBJ1-1,-,TRBV5-1,TGCGCCAGCAGCTTGGGAGGGGTGAACACTGAAGCTTTCTTT,CASSLGGVNTEAFF
-,TRBJ1-1,-,TRBV29-1,TGCAGCGCCAGTCTGAACACTGAAGCTTTCTTT,CSASLNTEAFF
-,TRBJ2-7,-,TRBV15,TGTGCCACCAGCAGAGCCGGGGGAGTCGACGAGCAGTACTTC,CATSRAGGVDEQYF
TRBD1,TRBJ1-6,-,TRBV30,TGTGCCTGGAGGGGACAGGGGGTTTCACCCCTCCACTTT,CAWRGQGVSPLHF
-,TRBJ1-1,few,TRBV19,TGTGCCAGTAGTATTGGAGGCAGTAACACTGAAGCTTTCTTT,CASSIGGSNTEAFF
-,TRBJ2-7,once,TRBV14,TGTGCCAGCAGCCGCCCGAGGTCCTACGAGCAGTACTTC,CASSRPRSYEQYF
-,TRBJ1-1,once,TRBV11-3,TGTGCCAGCAGCCAGTGGGGGATGAACACTGAAGCTTTCTTT,CASSQWGMNTEAFF
-,TRBJ2-7,-,TRBV4-1,TGCGCCAGCAGCTGGCGACTAGACACCACCTACGAGCAGTACTTC,CASSWRLDTTYEQYF
-,TRBJ1-2,once,TRBV6-5,TGTGCCAGCTTCCATCCTGCGGGAGGCGGCTACACCTTC,CASFHPAGGGYTF
-,TRBJ1-1,once,TRBV12-3/TRBV12-4,TGTGCCAGCAGTTTTGGCAGGGACACTGAAGCTTTCTTT,CASSFGRDTEAFF
-,TRBJ2-5,-,TRBV20-1,TGCAGTGCTAGTATCCTGGAACAGTGGGGTCAAGAGACCCAGTACTTC,CSASILEQWGQETQYF
TRBD1,TRBJ2-6,-,TRBV6-1,TGTGCCAGCAGTGAAGCGCGTTTAGGGGGCTTGTCCTCTGGGGCCAACGTCCTGACTTTC,CASSEARLGGLSSGANVLTF
-,TRBJ1-2,-,TRBV7-8,TGTGCCAGCAGCTTAAGCCGACAGAGCTATGGCTACACCTTC,CASSLSRQSYGYTF
-,TRBJ2-3,-,TRBV6-5,TGTGCCAGCAGGCCACAGGCAGGCACAGATACGCAGTATTTT,CASRPQAGTDTQYF
-,TRBJ1-3,-,TRBV9,TGTGCCAGCAGCGAAAGCAGGGGAAACACCATATATTTT,CASSESRGNTIYF
-,TRBJ1-2,-,TRBV20-1,TGCAGTGCTACTCCTAACTATGGCTACACCTTC,CSATPNYGYTF
TRBD1,TRBJ2-1,-,TRBV5-4,TGTGCCAGCAGCTGGGACAGGGACAACAATGAGCAGTTCTTC,CASSWDRDNNEQFF
TRBD2,TRBJ2-7,-,TRBV7-2,TGTGCCAGCAGCTCCACCGGGACTAGCGGGGCCCTAGGGTACGAGCAGTACTTC,CASSSTGTSGALGYEQYF
-,TRBJ2-3,-,TRBV10-1,TGCGCCAGCAGTGAGTCGACGGGAGTAAGTGATACGCAGTATTTT,CASSESTGVSDTQYF
-,TRBJ1-2,-,TRBV19,TGTGCCAGTAGTTCCCGGGCCTTCTATGGCTACACCTTC,CASSSRAFYGYTF
-,TRBJ1-4,once,TRBV19,TGTGCCAGTAGCGACCCAAGCAGGGGAGCTAATGAAAAACTGTTTTTT,CASSDPSRGANEKLFF
-,TRBJ2-5,-,TRBV6-5,TGTGCCAGCAGTCAACCAGGGACCCCGAAAGAGACCCAGTACTTC,CASSQPGTPKETQYF
-,TRBJ1-1,-,TRBV6-5,TGTGCCAGCAGTCACCTGGACACTGAAGCTTTCTTT,CASSHLDTEAFF
TRBD1,TRBJ1-2,-,TRBV7-2,TGTGCCAGCAGCCTGGCCCCCGGGACAGGGGCGAACTATGGCTACACCTTC,CASSLAPGTGANYGYTF
-,TRBJ1-2,-,TRBV24-1,TGTGCCACCAGTGATTACCGGGGGTATGGCTACACCTTC,CATSDYRGYGYTF
-,TRBJ1-1,-,TRBV3-1/TRBV3-2,TGTGCCAGCAGCCAAGGCGCCAGGGTTCCTGAAGCTTTCTTT,CASSQGARVPEAFF
TRBD1,TRBJ1-3,-,TRBV7-2,TGTGCCAGCAGCTTAGCCGGGACAGGGGGGATCTCTGGAAACACCATATATTTT,CASSLAGTGGISGNTIYF
TRBD1,TRBJ2-5,-,TRBV28,TGTGCCAGCAGTATACTGACAGGGTCGCCCCAGTACTTC,CASSILTGSPQYF
-,TRBJ1-5,-,TRBV12-5,TGTGCTAGTAACAAGGACGGGCCCAATCAGCCCCAGCATTTT,CASNKDGPNQPQHF
-,TRBJ2-1,-,TRBV5-5,TGTGCCAGCAGTCCGGGCGGGACACTAACCTACAATGAGCAGTTCTTC,CASSPGGTLTYNEQFF
-,TRBJ2-5,-,TRBV7-9,TGTGCCAGCAGCTTATCGCGACAGACCCAAGAGACCCAGTACTTC,CASSLSRQTQETQYF
-,TRBJ1-5,-,TRBV7-3,TGTGCCAGCAGCTTTGGGGGGCGGAATCAGCCCCAGCATTTT,CASSFGGRNQPQHF
TRBD2,TRBJ2-3,-,TRBV28,TGTGCCAGCAGTTCAGGGACTACCAGCACAGATACGCAGTATTTT,CASSSGTTSTDTQYF
TRBD1,TRBJ1-2,-,TRBV2,TGTGCCAGCAGTGCGGACAGGGGAGGCTACACCTTC,CASSADRGGYTF
TRBD1,TRBJ1-4,-,TRBV6-5,TGTGCCAGCCGAAGCCCCGACAGGGGTAATGAAAAACTGTTTTTT,CASRSPDRGNEKLFF
-,TRBJ2-4,once,TRBV9,TGTGCCAGCAGCCCCGAGGGACTCTTTGGAAACATTCAGTACTTC,CASSPEGLFGNIQYF
-,TRBJ1-1,-,TRBV5-8,TGTGCCAGCAGCTTGACAACCGCTGAAGCTTTCTTT,CASSLTTAEAFF
-,TRBJ1-1,-,TRBV15,TGTGCCACCAGCAGAAATTACAACACTGAAGCTTTCTTT,CATSRNYNTEAFF
TRBD1,TRBJ2-3,-,TRBV11-2,TGTGCCAGCAGCTACCCAACCCTAGGGGGCCACGATACGCAGTATTTT,CASSYPTLGGHDTQYF
-,TRBJ1-6,once,TRBV6-5,TGTGCCAGCAGTTACTCGACCCTCGTAAGAAATTCACCCCTCCACTTT,CASSYSTLVRNSPLHF
TRBD2,TRBJ2-1,-,TRBV4-3,TGCGCCAGCAGCCAAGCCCCAGCGGGGGGGGCCTACAATGAGCAGTTCTTC,CASSQAPAGGAYNEQFF
-,TRBJ2-7,-,TRBV11-1,TGTGCCAGCAGCTTAGACGATTTCGACGAGCAGTACTTC,CASSLDDFDEQYF
-,TRBJ2-5,-,TRBV3-1/TRBV3-2,TGTGCCAGCAGCTCCGGGGGAGCGGAGACCCAGTACTTC,CASSSGGAETQYF
-,TRBJ2-1,-,TRBV19,TGTGCCAGTAGTATCGGCCAGGGGATAGTCAATGAGCAGTTCTTC,CASSIGQGIVNEQFF
TRBD1,TRBJ1-1,-,TRBV6-5,TGTGCCAGCCGACAGGGTCCCAGCACTGAAGCTTTCTTT,CASRQGPSTEAFF
-,TRBJ2-7,-,TRBV7-6,TGTGCCAGCAGCTTAGGGGAACAACGTGCCTACGAGCAGTACTTC,CASSLGEQRAYEQYF
-,TRBJ2-5,once,TRBV5-4,TGTGCCAGCAGCTTGTCCCCAGGAGAGACCCAGTACTTC,CASSLSPGETQYF
-,TRBJ2-5,-,TRBV2,TGTGCCAGCAGTGCCCTCGGAGGGGGGGAGACCCAGTACTTC,CASSALGGGETQYF
-,TRBJ1-1,-,TRBV5-1,TGCGCCAGCAGCTTGGTGGCCACGCTGAACACTGAAGCTTTCTTT,CASSLVATLNTEAFF